The present entry profiles one T cell receptor (beta chain) with its context. Its antigen is still unknown. The data belong to a study of shared clonotypes between healthy human individuals. Whole-study context: A donor's plate count was three for CD4 naive and three for CD4 memory; CD8 naive had two and CD8 memory one.

The study, taken as a whole, reports: Clonotypes which were not shared had lower generation probabilities than clonotypes that all four donors shared. Depth was large, yet rarefaction showed that sorted-subset sequencing was incomplete.

Libraries were prepared by immunoSEQ multiplex PCR; TCRdb keeps only in-frame clonotypes and omits some of them. The sample contains roughly 550,000 clones, about 95% of which appear only once. CD8 cells regarded as naive lacked CD45RO, were positively chosen for CCR7, and omitted terminally differentiated effector memory CD45RA+ cells. The receptor's source is a woman between 25 and 40 years old in good health. The source material was naive CD8+ T cells sorted from blood.

CDR3 sequence reads: CASSLIGPREQYF. Written as DNA, the CDR3 is TGTGCCAGCAGTTTAATAGGGCCACGCGAGCAGTACTTC. The chain joins TRBV27 to TRBJ2-7; D remains unclear. V lost 2 bases, J lost 6 bases, and 11 bases lay in between. The germline gives CDR1 MNHEY, CDR2 SMNVEV (reference sequence). The CDR3 has 13 residues.